This T cell receptor beta chain emerged from a study of beta chain features in type 1 diabetes. Overall study: Examination of sorted cells across all samples involved around 100,000,000 cells. General study results and limits: Among patients with Type 1 diabetes, TCRB CDR3s were moderately but significantly shorter in every one of the four CD4+ subsets.

It was one heparinised blood draw, averaging about 120 mL, that each donor gave. Purity of each sorted population was above 95%. With respect to this clone: Its antigen is not known.

Trimming stripped 2 bases from V and 0 bases from J, with 16 bases between. Germline V gene sequence: CDR1 SQVTM, CDR2 ANQGSEA. The CDR3 sequence is 16 residues long. Of the isolated RNA, all was reverse transcribed, and so the sequenced material was expressed TCRB transcripts. It was found that naive, central memory and regulatory T cell samples averaged around 3.5 million reads. Sequenced by immunoSEQ multiplex PCR; TCRdb stores in-frame clones only, minus some. Of hundreds of thousands of clones listed, 10% to 15% are singletons. The receptor's source is a woman between 18 and 29 years old with type 1 diabetes. This chain connects TRBV29-1 to TRBJ1-1, with D perhaps TRBD1 (6 bases). Sample: naive CD4+ T cells from blood. In nucleotides, the CDR3 is TGCAGCGTTGAAAGGGGGACACAATATTTGAACACTGAAGCTTTCTTT. Protein sequence: CSVERGTQYLNTEAFF.